This T cell receptor (beta chain) was recovered during a study of blood T cell repertoires in COVID-19. Study details: Researchers got acute and convalescent COVID-19 samples from the United States, Italy and Spain. T cells, B-cell-depleted T cells, or PBMCs supplied cDNA or gDNA.

TCRdb's table, derived via immunoSEQ multiplex PCR, lists solely in-frame clones and lacks some. The sample has 2,500 to 4,000 clones; 93% are singletons. V lost 5 bases and J lost 10; bases outside the gene matches: 16. The CDR3 is made up of 15 amino acids. The germline V gene has CDR1 SGHTA and CDR2 FQGNSA. The receptor comes from a human donor in a cohort sampled during active COVID-19. V usage is TRBV7-2 and J usage is TRBJ2-5; TRBD1 agrees at 7 bases. Sequencing was carried out using peripheral blood. CDR3 region: CASSTDRRTKRGQYF. The CDR3 DNA sequence: TGTGCCAGCAGCACGGACAGGAGGACCAAGAGGGGCCAGTACTTC.